This T cell receptor beta chain was found in a study of T-cell reconstitution after alpha-beta-depleted transplantation in children. This clonotype came up many times. Preparing the TCRbeta library involved the use of unique molecular identifiers. TCRdb reprocessed the PCR reads with MiXCR, giving one entry per CDR3 protein. The sample yields about 98,000 distinct CDR3 sequences, roughly 7.6% seen once. From germline, CDR1 is LGHNA and CDR2 YNFKEQ. V shed 0 bases, J shed 2 bases, and the junction held 1 base outside the gene matches. The CDR3 covers 15 residues. The source is a boy aged 2 to 10 with acute lymphoblastic leukemia, due to receive a stem cell transplant. This chain joins TRBV4-2 and TRBJ2-7, with 10 bases identical to TRBD1. Sequenced material: PBMCs, taken before TCRalphabeta/CD19-depleted stem cell transplant. The CDR3 DNA sequence: TGTGCCAGCAGCCAAGAGGGGACAGGGGCCTACGAGCAGTACTTC. It codes for CASSQEGTGAYEQYF.